A single sample is the source of the 32 T cell receptor beta chains below, sequenced in a study of beta chain features in type 1 diabetes. As every portion of the isolated RNA was reverse transcribed, the sequencing read expressed TCRB transcripts. Assay used: immunoSEQ multiplex PCR; TCRdb lists only in-frame clones, some missing. The sample comprises hundreds of thousands of clones, around an eighth of which are singletons, and 0.03% to 0.04% rests with the top ten. Study results and limitations: For Type 1 diabetes patients, all four CD4+ subsets carried TCRB CDR3s that were moderately but significantly shorter.

No antigen is known for these receptors. The sample was naive CD4+ T cells from blood. The receptors were gathered from a man aged 18 to 29 with type 1 diabetes.

V gene TRBV27 combines with J gene TRBJ1-1, with TRBD1 matching 7 bases. The V gene's germline CDR1 is MNHEY and CDR2 SMNVEV (reference sequence). The length of the CDR3 is 14 residues. The V and J ends lost 6 bases and 4 bases, in that order; junction bases with no gene match: 8. CDR3 in DNA: TGTGCCAGCAGGACGAAGACAGGGCTCACTGAAGCTTTCTTT. It translates to CASRTKTGLTEAFF.

The V and J genes are TRBV23-1 and TRBJ1-2; a weak D match, TRBD1 (6 bases). TRBV23-1 is recorded as an ORF, its role being uncertain. Between the trimmed V and J ends, which lost 3 bases and 4 bases, there was a span of 15 bases. The CDR3 has 15 residues. The CDR3 nucleotides are TGCGCCAGCAGTCAGCTAGCAGGGGAGAGCTATGGCTACACCTTC. Protein sequence: CASSQLAGESYGYTF.

The chain couples TRBV7-2 to TRBJ2-7; D gene ambiguous. This CDR3 has 17 amino acids. Per germline, CDR1 SGHTA and CDR2 FQGNSA. V was clipped by 0 bases and J by 7 bases, with 22 bases between them. The CDR3 nucleotides read TGTGCCAGCAGCTTAGCGTGGGCGGAAACTTCTCTGGGAGAGCAGTACTTC. It translates to CASSLAWAETSLGEQYF.

This clone has a handful of counts. The chain carries TRBV7-2 and TRBJ2-3; D is possibly TRBD1 (5 bases). Trimming took 1 base from V and 2 from J, leaving 13 bases between them. The CDR3 consists of 16 residues. Per the germline V gene, CDR1 is SGHTA and CDR2 is FQGNSA. The CDR3 loop reads CASSLGVGRPTDTQYF. In DNA form, the CDR3 reads TGTGCCAGCAGCTTAGGGGTGGGGCGGCCCACAGATACGCAGTATTTT.

As to this clone: This same CDR3 is encoded by further DNA sequences in the sample. This chain connects TRBV7-2 to TRBJ2-7; TRBD1 matches 8 bases. CDR3 length: 14 residues. V lost 3 bases and J lost 2; bases outside the gene matches: 3. Germline V gene sequence: CDR1 SGHTA, CDR2 FQGNSA. CDR3 residues: CASSFDRGPYEQYF. CDR3 sequence (DNA): TGTGCCAGCAGCTTCGACAGGGGCCCCTACGAGCAGTACTTC.

J is TRBJ2-5 and V is TRBV7-9, with D maybe TRBD2 (5 bases). From germline, CDR1 is SEHNR and CDR2 FQNEAQ (reference sequence). The CDR3 contains 13 residues. V lost 3 bases to trimming and J lost 4 bases, with 9 bases between them. CDR3 protein: CASSFGIGETQYF. The CDR3, as DNA: TGTGCCAGCAGCTTCGGGATTGGAGAGACCCAGTACTTC.

This clone has only a few counts. The J gene is TRBJ2-1, the V gene TRBV6-5; TRBD1 matches at 11 bases. V gave up 5 bases and J gave up 8 bases; unmatched junction bases: 8. Germline CDR1 and CDR2: MNHEY and SVGAGI. This CDR3 contains 15 residues. CDR3 in amino acids: CASSRGQGARDEQFF. The CDR3 DNA follows: TGTGCCAGCAGTCGCGGACAGGGGGCCCGTGATGAGCAGTTCTTC.

This clone appeared a few times. V and J are TRBV30 and TRBJ1-4; no clear D gene. The CDR3 spans 14 residues. Trimming took 3 bases from V and 0 from J, leaving 8 bases between them. The germline CDR1 and CDR2 sequences are GTSNPN and SVGIG (reference sequence). In nucleotides, the CDR3 is TGTGCCTGGAGCGACACGGCAACTAATGAAAAACTGTTTTTT. It translates to CAWSDTATNEKLFF.

This clone was counted a few times. V usage is TRBV21-1 and J usage is TRBJ1-4; the D call TRBD1 from the table was never checked on the DNA. TRBV21-1 is listed as a pseudogene. This CDR3 region has 14 residues. The CDR3: CAQRYRASNEKLFF. CDR3 coding DNA: TGTGCCCAGCGTTACAGGGCCTCTAATGAAAAACTGTTTTTT.

In regard to this clone: Different DNA sequences within this sample yield the same CDR3. The chain links TRBV30 to TRBJ2-5; 7 bases agree with TRBD1. The CDR3 has 13 amino acids. CDR1 and CDR2 from the germline V gene are GTSNPN and SVGIG (reference sequence). V trimming: 0 bases; J trimming: 2 bases; junction bases outside the gene matches: 0. The DNA for the CDR3 is TGTGCCTGGAGTGTGGGACAGCAAGAGACCCAGTACTTC. The encoded protein is CAWSVGQQETQYF.

The count of this clone is one. The rearrangement uses TRBV28 and TRBJ1-2; 7 bases map to TRBD1. Germline V lookup: CDR1 MDHEN, CDR2 SYDVKM. The CDR3 is made up of 15 amino acids. V was clipped by 3 bases and J by 4 bases; unmatched bases: 8. CDR3 residues: CASSFSGQSFYGYTF. The CDR3 DNA is TGTGCCAGCAGTTTCTCGGGACAGAGCTTCTATGGCTACACCTTC.

This sequence joins TRBV28 and TRBJ1-2, with D tentatively TRBD1 (6 bases). The CDR3 spans 14 residues. Per the germline V gene, CDR1 is MDHEN and CDR2 is SYDVKM. Trimming shortened V by 2 bases and J by 3 bases, and 10 bases separated the two germline ends. The CDR3 region is CASSLPPGDYGYTF. The CDR3 nucleotides read TGTGCCAGCAGTTTACCCCCAGGGGACTATGGCTACACCTTC.

This clone was observed a handful of times. CDR3 coding DNA: TGTGCCATCAGTGAGGCCGGCGACTACTATGGCTACACCTTC. Translating gives CAISEAGDYYGYTF. The chain couples TRBV10-3 to TRBJ1-2; D is uncertain. Trimming took 2 bases from V and 3 from J, leaving 10 bases between them. The germline V gene has CDR1 ENHRY and CDR2 SYGVKD. This CDR3 has 14 amino acids.

The chain recombines TRBV5-1 with TRBJ2-7; D ambiguous. With 4 bases removed from V and 6 bases from J, the gap between germline ends came to 17 bases. This CDR3 has 14 residues. In germline, CDR1 is SGHRS, CDR2 YFSETQ. The CDR3 DNA reads TGCGCCAGCAGCCCAATAACGGACGTGGCCGAGCAGTACTTC. Amino acid sequence: CASSPITDVAEQYF.

This clone was observed a few times. V is TRBV9 and J is TRBJ1-1; D remains ambiguous. This CDR3 contains 15 residues. With 4 bases removed from V and 6 bases from J, the gap between germline ends came to 19 bases. Germline loops: CDR1 SGDLS, CDR2 YYNGEE. The CDR3 loop reads CASSPRVGVAAEAFF. The CDR3 region has the DNA TGTGCCAGCAGCCCGAGGGTTGGGGTAGCTGCTGAAGCTTTCTTT.

This clone was seen a few times. The rearrangement uses TRBV4-1 and TRBJ2-3; weak D call: TRBD2 (5 bases). This CDR3 has 16 residues. V was cut by 4 bases and J by 1 base, with 15 bases left in between. Germline V gene sequence: CDR1 MGHRA, CDR2 YSYEKL. The CDR3, as DNA: TGCGCCAGCAGCCTAATACTAGAGCGTCGCACAGATACGCAGTATTTT. Encoded protein: CASSLILERRTDTQYF.

The chain couples TRBV5-1 to TRBJ2-7; 10 bases match TRBD1. The trim removed 4 bases at V and 2 bases at J, leaving 9 bases unmatched. Germline CDR1 and CDR2: SGHRS and YFSETQ. There are 16 residues in the CDR3. The CDR3 DNA sequence: TGCGCCAGCAGCCCCCTGGGACAGGGGACTACCTACGAGCAGTACTTC. The encoded protein is CASSPLGQGTTYEQYF.

Turning to this clone: At one of its ends the junction is not consistent with the germline gene, which may arise from a read error. The chain combines TRBV29-1 with TRBJ1-1, with D unclear. This CDR3 spans 13 amino acids. CDR1 and CDR2 (germline): SQVTM, ANQGSEA. The CDR3 is CSVIGQLNTEAVF. The CDR3 DNA reads as TGCAGCGTTATAGGGCAACTGAACACTGAAGCTGTCTTT.

The chain recombines TRBV30 with TRBJ1-1; TRBD1 aligns across 7 bases. The J segment lost 1 base and the V segment lost 4 bases, leaving 3 bases of the junction unmatched. Germline V gives CDR1 GTSNPN, CDR2 SVGIG (reference sequence). The CDR3 covers 13 residues. CDR3 in amino acids: CAWKGQTNTEAFF. The CDR3 region has the DNA TGTGCCTGGAAGGGACAGACGAACACTGAAGCTTTCTTT. The full variable domain, with the rest looked up from reference TRBV30 and TRBJ1-1, is SQTIHQWPATLVQPVGSPLSLECTVEGTSNPNLYWYRQAAGRGLQLLFYSVGIGQISSEVPQNLSASRPQDRQFILSSKKLLLSDSGFYLCAWKGQTNTEAFFGQGTRLTVV.

This clone has just a few counts. The rearrangement uses TRBV5-1 and TRBJ1-1; TRBD1 aligns across 8 bases. Germline assignment: CDR1 SGHRS and CDR2 YFSETQ. V was clipped by 4 bases and J by 2 bases; unmatched bases: 1. The CDR3 extends over 13 amino acids. The CDR3 DNA reads as TGCGCCAGCAGCCAGGGGGCTAACACTGAAGCTTTCTTT. It yields the protein CASSQGANTEAFF.

This chain uses TRBV5-4 with TRBJ1-2, with unresolved D. The germline V gene encodes CDR1 SGHNT and CDR2 YYREEE (reference sequence). Trimming took 4 bases from V and 0 from J, leaving 10 bases between them. CDR3 length: 14 amino acids. The CDR3 region has the DNA TGTGCCAGCAGCCCCGCGGGAGCTAACTATGGCTACACCTTC. Amino acid sequence: CASSPAGANYGYTF.

In its sample, this clone was seen a few times. The chain has TRBV9 and TRBJ2-7, with 9 bases matching TRBD1. There are 15 residues in the CDR3. Germline V CDR1 and CDR2: SGDLS, YYNGEE. V lost 4 bases and J lost 0; bases outside the gene matches: 5. CDR3 in DNA: TGTGCCAGCAGCTTCCGGGACAGGGACTCCTACGAGCAGTACTTC. Residues: CASSFRDRDSYEQYF.

Only a few counts were recorded for this clone. This chain joins TRBV29-1 and TRBJ2-5; a possible D gene is TRBD1 (6 bases). Germline-derived CDR1 and CDR2 are SQVTM and ANQGSEA. The CDR3 consists of 12 residues. V shed 7 bases and J shed 4 bases, with 13 bases lying between them. In nucleotides, the CDR3 is TGCAGCGGTCCGCGAGGGGGAGAGACCCAGTACTTC. Its protein is CSGPRGGETQYF.

The chain combines TRBV23-1 with TRBJ1-1; 7 positions agree with TRBD1. TRBV23-1 is flagged as an ORF with uncertain function. This CDR3 spans 15 amino acids. With V trimmed by 6 bases and J by 1 base, 8 bases remained unmatched. The DNA of the CDR3 is TGCGCCAGCAGCCCCTTACAGGGGAGGAACACTGAAGCTTTCTTT. This translates into CASSPLQGRNTEAFF.

This clone appeared a few times. The chain is built from TRBV5-6 and TRBJ2-5, with D perhaps TRBD2 (7 bases). This CDR3 has 16 amino acids. Trimming took 4 bases from V and 4 from J, leaving 20 bases between them. From germline, CDR1 is SGHDT and CDR2 YYEEEE. CDR3 region: CASSAVGGTLRETQYF. Written as DNA, the CDR3 is TGTGCCAGCAGCGCTGTCGGGGGGACACTCCGAGAGACCCAGTACTTC.

The V gene is TRBV4-1, the J gene TRBJ2-3; D remains ambiguous. Germline V gene data show CDR1 as MGHRA and CDR2 as YSYEKL. The V end was cut by 2 bases, the J end by 1 base, with 4 bases between. The CDR3 spans 13 residues. CDR3 region: CASSQRGTDTQYF. As DNA, the CDR3 is TGCGCCAGCAGCCAAAGGGGCACAGATACGCAGTATTTT.

There are a few counts of this clone. The chain employs TRBV7-9 and TRBJ1-1; 7 bases match TRBD1. Trimming at V came to 5 bases and at J to 5 bases, leaving 5 bases not matched to a gene. The CDR3 loop spans 13 amino acids. Germline-derived CDR1 and CDR2 are SEHNR and FQNEAQ (reference sequence). The CDR3 loop is CASSPPGQTEAFF. The CDR3 DNA sequence: TGTGCCAGCAGCCCCCCGGGACAGACTGAAGCTTTCTTT. Together with reference TRBV7-9 and TRBJ1-1, the CDR3 gives the full variable domain: DTGVSQNPRHKITKRGQNVTFRCDPISEHNRLYWYRQTLGQGPEFLTYFQNEAQLEKSRLLSDRFSAERPKGSFSTLEIQRTEQGDSAMYLCASSPPGQTEAFFGQGTRLTVV.

The chain links TRBV18 to TRBJ1-2; 7 nucleotides line up with TRBD1. With 5 bases clipped from V and 3 bases from J, the junction kept 6 bases outside the gene matches. The germline gives CDR1 KGHSH, CDR2 LQKENI. The CDR3 covers 14 residues. The CDR3 region is CASSLQGTDYGYTF. The CDR3 region has the DNA TGTGCCAGCTCATTACAGGGGACGGACTATGGCTACACCTTC.

The rearrangement links TRBV5-1 to TRBJ2-2; D possibly corresponds to TRBD1 (6 bases). Germline V gene sequence: CDR1 SGHRS, CDR2 YFSETQ. Deletions cut 4 bases from V and 7 bases from J, with 8 bases between. There are 12 residues in the CDR3. The CDR3 is CASSEGGGELFF. The DNA of the CDR3 is TGCGCCAGCAGCGAAGGGGGCGGGGAGCTGTTTTTT.

The chain couples TRBV7-9 to TRBJ2-3, with D perhaps TRBD2 (5 bases). The CDR3 is 14 residues long. V was pared by 4 bases and J by 1 base, with 9 bases between. Germline V gives CDR1 SEHNR, CDR2 FQNEAQ (reference sequence). The CDR3 coding sequence is TGTGCCAGCAGCTCGAGGGCTGGCACAGATACGCAGTATTTT. This translates into CASSSRAGTDTQYF.

This clone was seen more than once but under ten times. V usage is TRBV2 and J usage is TRBJ2-7, with 9 positions matching TRBD2. V shed 11 bases and J 6 bases; nucleotides not matched to a gene: 14. The CDR3 is 14 amino acids. Germline CDR1 reads SNHLY; CDR2 reads FYNNEI. CDR3 bases: TGTGCCGGCCACGTGGGGACTAGCTTGGGCGAGCAGTACTTC. Encoded protein: CAGHVGTSLGEQYF. The full variable domain, completed using reference TRBV2 and TRBJ2-7, is EPEVTQTPSHQVTQMGQEVILRCVPISNHLYFYWYRQILGQKVEFLVSFYNNEISEKSEIFDDQFSVERPDGSNFTLKIRSTKLEDSAMYFCAGHVGTSLGEQYFGPGTRLTVT.

The genes are TRBV11-2 and TRBJ2-4; 9 bases fit TRBD1. V was clipped by 5 bases and J by 10 bases; unmatched bases: 12. This CDR3 region has 15 residues. The V gene's germline CDR1 is SGHAT and CDR2 FQNNGV. This CDR3 is CASSAGQGRARIQYF. The CDR3 nucleotides are TGTGCCAGCAGCGCCGGACAGGGGCGCGCCCGGATTCAGTACTTC. Together with reference TRBV11-2 and TRBJ2-4, the CDR3 gives the full variable domain: EAGVAQSPRYKIIEKRQSVAFWCNPISGHATLYWYQQILGQGPKLLIQFQNNGVVDDSQLPKDRFSAERLKGVDSTLKIQPAKLEDSAVYLCASSAGQGRARIQYFGAGTRLSVL.